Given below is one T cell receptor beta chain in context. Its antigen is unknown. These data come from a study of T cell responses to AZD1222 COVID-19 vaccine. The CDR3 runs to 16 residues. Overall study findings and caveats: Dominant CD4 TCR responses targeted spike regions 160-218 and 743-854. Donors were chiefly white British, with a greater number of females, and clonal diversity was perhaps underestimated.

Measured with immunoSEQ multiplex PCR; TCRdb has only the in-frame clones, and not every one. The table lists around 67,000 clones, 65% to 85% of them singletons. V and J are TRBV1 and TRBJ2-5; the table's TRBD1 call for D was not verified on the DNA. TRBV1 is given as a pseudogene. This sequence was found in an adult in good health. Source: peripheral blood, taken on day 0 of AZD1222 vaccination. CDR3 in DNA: TGCACCAGCAGCCAAGATAGCAGGGAACTCCAAGAGACCCAGTACTTC. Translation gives CTSSQDSRELQETQYF.